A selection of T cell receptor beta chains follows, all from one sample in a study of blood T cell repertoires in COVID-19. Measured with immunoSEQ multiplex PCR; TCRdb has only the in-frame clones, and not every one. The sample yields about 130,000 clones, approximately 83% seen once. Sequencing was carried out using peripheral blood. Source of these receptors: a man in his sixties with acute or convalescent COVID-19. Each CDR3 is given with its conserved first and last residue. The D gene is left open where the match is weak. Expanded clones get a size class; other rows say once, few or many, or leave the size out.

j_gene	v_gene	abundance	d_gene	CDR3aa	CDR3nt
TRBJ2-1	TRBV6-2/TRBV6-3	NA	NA	CASSYPPAEQFF	TGTGCCAGCAGTTACCCCCCAGCGGAGCAGTTCTTC
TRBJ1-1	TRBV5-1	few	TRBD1	CASSKQGQSNTEAFF	TGCGCCAGCAGCAAGCAGGGACAGTCGAACACTGAAGCTTTCTTT
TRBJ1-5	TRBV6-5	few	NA	CASSPIGQPQHF	TGTGCCAGCAGCCCCATTGGCCAGCCCCAGCATTTT
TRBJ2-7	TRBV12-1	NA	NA	CASSFAEDYQYEQYF	TGTGCCAGCAGCTTTGCAGAGGACTACCAATACGAGCAGTACTTC
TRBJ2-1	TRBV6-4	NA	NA	CASSPTSHSYNEQFF	TGTGCCAGCAGTCCTACTAGTCACTCCTACAATGAGCAGTTCTTC
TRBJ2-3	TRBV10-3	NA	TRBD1	CAISALGGQSTDTQYF	TGTGCCATCAGTGCCTTAGGGGGCCAGAGCACAGATACGCAGTATTTT
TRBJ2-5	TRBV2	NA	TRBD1	CASSLGQKAGETQYF	TGTGCCAGCAGCCTGGGACAGAAGGCCGGGGAGACCCAGTACTTC
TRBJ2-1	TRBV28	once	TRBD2	CASSSPLSGRPAEQFF	TGTGCCAGCAGTTCCCCACTTAGCGGGAGGCCCGCTGAGCAGTTCTTC
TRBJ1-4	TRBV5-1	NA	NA	CASSLDIGGGSLLFF	TGCGCCAGCAGCTTGGATATAGGCGGGGGGAGCTTGCTGTTTTTT
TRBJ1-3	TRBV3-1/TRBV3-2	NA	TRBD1	CASSFRTGAGNTIYF	TGTGCCAGCAGTTTCCGGACAGGAGCGGGAAACACCATATATTTT
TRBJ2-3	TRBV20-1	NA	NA	CSAQRADTQYF	TGCAGTGCCCAGCGGGCAGATACGCAGTATTTT
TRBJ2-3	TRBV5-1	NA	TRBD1	CASSLVLGTGAFDTQYF	TGCGCCAGCAGCTTGGTCCTCGGGACAGGGGCGTTCGATACGCAGTATTTT
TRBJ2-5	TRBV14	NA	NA	CASSHRPRTETQYF	TGTGCCAGCAGCCACCGCCCTAGAACAGAGACCCAGTACTTC
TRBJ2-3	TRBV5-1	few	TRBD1	CASTPAGTGVTDTQYF	TGCGCCAGCACCCCCGCCGGGACAGGGGTGACAGATACGCAGTATTTT
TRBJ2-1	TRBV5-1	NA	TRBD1	CASSLRTGGGYNEQFF	TGCGCCAGCAGCTTGAGGACAGGGGGCGGCTACAATGAGCAGTTCTTC
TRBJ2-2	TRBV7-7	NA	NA	CASSPLANTGELFF	TGTGCTAGCAGTCCACTAGCGAACACCGGGGAGCTGTTTTTT
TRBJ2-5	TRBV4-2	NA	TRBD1	CASSQDRGGSQETQYF	TGTGCCAGCAGCCAAGATCGAGGGGGCAGCCAAGAGACCCAGTACTTC
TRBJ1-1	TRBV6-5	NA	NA	CASSYLGHTEAFF	TGTGCCAGCAGTTACCTTGGGCACACTGAAGCTTTCTTT
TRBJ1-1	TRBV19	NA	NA	CASTQIGVGTEAFF	TGTGCCAGTACCCAAATCGGGGTTGGCACTGAAGCTTTCTTT
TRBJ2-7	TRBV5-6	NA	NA	CASSLGRYEQYF	TGTGCCAGCAGCTTGGGGAGATACGAGCAGTACTTC
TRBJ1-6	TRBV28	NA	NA	CASNLFWGDNSPLHF	TGTGCCAGCAATTTATTCTGGGGGGATAATTCACCCCTCCACTTT
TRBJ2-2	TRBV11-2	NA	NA	CASSFRSTGGELFF	TGTGCCAGCAGCTTCCGGAGCACGGGCGGGGAGCTGTTTTTT
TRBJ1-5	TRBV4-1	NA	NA	CASSHWGGSSNQPQHF	TGCGCCAGCAGCCATTGGGGGGGTTCTAGCAATCAGCCCCAGCATTTT
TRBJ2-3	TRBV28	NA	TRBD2	CASSPPGGRADTQYF	TGTGCCAGCAGTCCCCCAGGCGGGAGAGCAGATACGCAGTATTTT
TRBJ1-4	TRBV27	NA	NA	CASGRRGGEKLFF	TGTGCCAGCGGCCGGCGGGGTGGTGAAAAACTGTTTTTT
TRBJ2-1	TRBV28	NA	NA	CASSPPGERINEQFF	TGTGCCAGCAGTCCCCCCGGGGAAAGGATCAATGAGCAGTTCTTC
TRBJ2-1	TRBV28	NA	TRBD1	CASSSLQGTLAPYNEQFF	TGTGCCAGCAGTTCCCTACAGGGGACCCTCGCTCCCTACAATGAGCAGTTCTTC
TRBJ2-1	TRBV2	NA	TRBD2	CASSPLAGVTGEQFF	TGTGCCAGCAGCCCGCTAGCGGGAGTGACCGGTGAGCAGTTCTTC
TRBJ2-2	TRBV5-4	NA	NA	CASSERPRVPGELFF	TGTGCCAGCAGCGAACGACCCAGGGTCCCCGGGGAGCTGTTTTTT
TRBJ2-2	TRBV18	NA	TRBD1	CASSPGQGDTGELFF	TGTGCCAGCTCACCGGGACAGGGGGACACCGGGGAGCTGTTTTTT
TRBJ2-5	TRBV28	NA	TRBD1	CASSSFGQGGGGTQYF	TGTGCCAGCAGTTCATTCGGACAGGGGGGAGGTGGGACCCAGTACTTC
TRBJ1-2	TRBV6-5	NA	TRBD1	CASTPTGGYGYTF	TGTGCCAGCACTCCTACAGGGGGTTATGGCTACACCTTC
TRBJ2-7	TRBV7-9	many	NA	CASSLGRVARGSYEQYF	TGTGCCAGCAGCTTAGGCCGGGTAGCGAGGGGGTCCTACGAGCAGTACTTC
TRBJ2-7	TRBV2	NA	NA	CASSALAAGGGYF	TGTGCCAGCAGTGCCCTAGCCGCCGGGGGAGGGTACTTC
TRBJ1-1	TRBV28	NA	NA	CASTPGDLMNTEAFF	TGTGCCAGCACCCCAGGGGACCTCATGAACACTGAAGCTTTCTTT
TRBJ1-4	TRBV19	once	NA	CASSQGLTATGTNEKLFF	TGTGCCAGTAGTCAAGGACTTACCGCTACAGGGACTAATGAAAAACTGTTTTTT
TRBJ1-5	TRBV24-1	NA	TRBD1	CATSDPGQGNQPQHF	TGTGCCACCAGTGACCCGGGACAGGGTAACCAGCCCCAGCATTTT
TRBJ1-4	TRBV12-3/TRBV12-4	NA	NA	CASSLGLDWGHVF	TGTGCCAGCAGTTTGGGCTTGGACTGGGGACATGTTTTT
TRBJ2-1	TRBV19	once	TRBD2	CASSIGGRGNEQFF	TGTGCCAGTAGTATAGGAGGGAGGGGCAATGAGCAGTTCTTC
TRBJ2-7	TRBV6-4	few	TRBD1	CASSPQGQPNPYEQYF	TGTGCCAGCAGTCCTCAGGGACAGCCTAACCCGTACGAGCAGTACTTC
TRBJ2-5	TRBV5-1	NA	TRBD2	CASSSQAGGGEETQYF	TGCGCCAGCAGCTCCCAAGCGGGAGGAGGTGAAGAGACCCAGTACTTC
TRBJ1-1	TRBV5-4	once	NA	CASGDKNTEAFF	TGTGCCAGCGGCGACAAGAACACTGAAGCTTTCTTT
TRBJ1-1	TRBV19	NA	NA	CASSLGTQNTEAFF	TGTGCCAGTAGTCTTGGGACACAGAACACTGAAGCTTTCTTT
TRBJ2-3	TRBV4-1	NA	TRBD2	CASSHGLARSTDTQYF	TGCGCCAGCAGCCATGGACTAGCGAGAAGCACAGATACGCAGTATTTT
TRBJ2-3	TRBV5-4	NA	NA	CASRPQDSPSTDTQYF	TGTGCCAGCCGGCCTCAGGACAGCCCCAGCACAGATACGCAGTATTTT
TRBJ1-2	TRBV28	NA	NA	CASSPGQMVYGYTF	TGTGCCAGCAGCCCTGGACAGATGGTTTATGGCTACACCTTC
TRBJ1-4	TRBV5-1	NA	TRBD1	CASSLRTGNDHEKLFF	TGCGCCAGCAGCCTACGGACAGGGAATGACCATGAAAAACTGTTTTTT
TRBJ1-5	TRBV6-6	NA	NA	CASSLDRYSNQPQHF	TGTGCCAGCAGTCTCGACAGGTATAGCAATCAGCCCCAGCATTTT
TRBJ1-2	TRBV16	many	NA	CASSLDLFSEGTSYTF	TGTGCCAGCAGCCTCGATTTATTCTCGGAGGGGACCAGCTACACCTTC
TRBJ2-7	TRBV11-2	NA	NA	CASSLRGAYEQYF	TGTGCCAGCAGCTTGAGAGGAGCCTACGAGCAGTACTTC
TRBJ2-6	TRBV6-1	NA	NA	CASSEWFPRSSGANVLTF	TGTGCCAGCAGTGAATGGTTTCCAAGGAGCTCTGGGGCCAACGTCCTGACTTTC
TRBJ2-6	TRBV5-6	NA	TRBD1	CASSLGQALPSGANVLTF	TGTGCCAGCAGCCTCGGACAGGCTCTCCCCTCTGGGGCCAACGTCCTGACTTTC
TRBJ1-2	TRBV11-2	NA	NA	CASSGAPAGLGYTF	TGTGCCAGCAGCGGCGCACCAGCAGGTCTTGGCTACACCTTC
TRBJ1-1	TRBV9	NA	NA	CASSVAVNTEAFF	TGTGCCAGCAGCGTAGCGGTGAACACTGAAGCTTTCTTT